These 25 T cell receptor beta chains share one sample of origin, sequenced in a study of blood T cell repertoires in COVID-19 (dated by TCRdb to the early 2020s). Libraries were prepared through the immunoSEQ multiplex PCR assay. TCRdb holds this immuneACCESS table with in-frame rearrangements only. Some clones are missing; in checked studies, unresolved V genes explain under half, and the rest has no known cause. Across this sample there are roughly 66,000 clones, with roughly 82% seen only once. The ten most abundant clones make up about 7% of the sample. Sequenced material: peripheral blood. The receptor source for this set is a man aged 55 to 70 with acute or convalescent COVID-19.

Only a few counts were recorded for this clone. The V call is TRBV5-6, the J call TRBJ1-4; 9 nucleotides line up with TRBD1. The CDR3 totals 16 residues. The V gene end was trimmed by 1 base and the J gene end by 5 bases; junction bases not matched to a gene: 6. CDR1 is SGHDT and CDR2 is YYEEEE in the germline V gene. The chain's CDR3 is CASSLYGTGRNEKLFF. In nucleotides, the CDR3 is TGTGCCAGCAGCTTGTATGGGACAGGGCGCAATGAAAAACTGTTTTTT.

The V and J genes are TRBV11-2 and TRBJ1-2, with 11 nucleotides matching TRBD1. The CDR3 is made up of 15 amino acids. CDR1 is SGHAT, CDR2 FQNNGV, per germline. Trimming cost V 5 bases and J 6 bases; bases outside gene matches: 8. CDR3 amino acids: CASSLRTGGVDGYTF. The CDR3 DNA reads TGTGCCAGCAGCCTCCGGACAGGGGGCGTCGATGGCTACACCTTC.

The genes are TRBV6-5 and TRBJ2-1, with TRBD1 identical over 7 bases. Unmatched junction bases numbered 8, after V lost 6 bases and J lost 6 bases. The CDR3 is 14 residues long. Germline lookup yields CDR1 MNHEY and CDR2 SVGAGI. Here the CDR3 reads CASSRDRVINEQFF. CDR3 coding DNA: TGTGCCAGCAGCAGAGACAGGGTAATCAATGAGCAGTTCTTC.

This chain uses TRBV6-6 with TRBJ1-1; unclear D gene. Germline V CDR1 and CDR2: MNHNY, SVGAGI (reference sequence). V lost 0 bases, J lost 5 bases, and 10 bases lay in between. This CDR3 comprises 14 residues. CDR3 region: CASSYSGSGTEAFF. CDR3 in DNA: TGTGCCAGCAGTTACTCAGGGTCGGGGACTGAAGCTTTCTTT.

The chain is built from TRBV12-3 or TRBV12-4 and TRBJ2-7, with D possibly matching TRBD1 (6 bases). Deletions cut 6 bases from V and 5 bases from J, with 14 bases between. The CDR3 runs 13 residues. CDR3 amino acids: CASRPDRIDEQYF. Written as DNA, the CDR3 is TGTGCCAGCAGACCCGACAGGATAGACGAGCAGTACTTC.

The J gene is TRBJ2-1, the V gene TRBV30; D is unresolved. The length of the CDR3 is 13 residues. CDR1 GTSNPN and CDR2 SVGIG come from the germline V gene (reference sequence). The V and J ends lost 0 bases and 7 bases respectively, with 10 bases between them. The CDR3 is CAWSVQVINEQFF. Here the CDR3 DNA reads TGTGCCTGGAGTGTACAAGTTATAAATGAGCAGTTCTTC.

Turning to this clone: This same CDR3 is encoded by further DNA sequences in the sample. The CDR3 DNA is TGCGCCAGCAGCTTGGGGACAGGGGGTAATTCACCCCTCCACTTT. Translation gives CASSLGTGGNSPLHF. The V call is TRBV5-1, the J call TRBJ1-6; 10 nucleotides agree with TRBD1. The CDR3 runs 15 residues. Germline CDR1 reads SGHRS; CDR2 reads YFSETQ. With V trimmed by 0 bases and J by 6 bases, 0 bases remained unmatched.

This clone was observed a few times. The rearrangement uses TRBV7-9 and TRBJ2-3; 9 nucleotides line up with TRBD2. This CDR3 comprises 14 residues. Germline assignment: CDR1 SEHNR and CDR2 FQNEAQ (reference sequence). Losses at the gene ends were 3 bases for V and 5 bases for J; bases not matched to a gene: 3. The CDR3 loop is CASSLLTSGDTQYF. The DNA of the CDR3 is TGTGCCAGCAGCTTGTTGACTAGCGGAGATACGCAGTATTTT.

The table lists this clone with a count of one. The rearrangement joins TRBV7-2 to TRBJ1-2; 9 bases map to TRBD1. CDR3 length: 15 residues. Looked up from germline, CDR1 is SGHTA and CDR2 is FQGNSA. Germline trimming cut 5 bases from V and 4 bases from J; bases unmatched to any gene: 8. CDR3 DNA: TGTGCCAGCAGCACCAGACAGGGGGTCCTCTATGGCTACACCTTC. Translated, it gives CASSTRQGVLYGYTF.

The J gene is TRBJ2-7, the V gene TRBV6-2 or TRBV6-3; no clear D gene. V shed 2 bases and J shed 5 bases, with 16 bases lying between them. Germline V gene sequence: CDR1 MNHEY, CDR2 SVGEGT. There are 15 residues in the CDR3. The DNA of the CDR3 is TGTGCCAGCAGTTACACCATCCGAGGTATTGACGAGCAGTACTTC. Protein sequence: CASSYTIRGIDEQYF.

The rearrangement links TRBV5-1 to TRBJ1-4; TRBD1 matches 7 bases. Germline-derived CDR1 and CDR2 are SGHRS and YFSETQ. V was clipped by 4 bases and J by 0 bases; unmatched bases: 12. This CDR3 has 18 residues. The CDR3 nucleotides read TGCGCCAGCAGCCCCGTCGCGGGGCAGGGGGCAACTAATGAAAAACTGTTTTTT. Protein: CASSPVAGQGATNEKLFF.

The rearrangement links TRBV19 to TRBJ2-7; 9 bases are shared with TRBD2. CDR1 is LNHDA and CDR2 is SQIVND in the germline V gene (reference sequence). After removal of 6 bases from V and 2 bases from J, the junction contained 8 bases not matched to a gene. The CDR3 consists of 15 residues. The CDR3 nucleotides are TGTGCCAGTAGGCGGGGGGGGCAGGAAACCTACGAGCAGTACTTC. Translated: CASRRGGQETYEQYF. Based on the CDR3 plus reference TRBV19 and TRBJ2-7, the full variable domain is DGGITQSPKYLFRKEGQNVTLSCEQNLNHDAMYWYRQDPGQGLRLIYYSQIVNDFQKGDIAEGYSVSREKKESFPLTVTSAQKNPTAFYLCASRRGGQETYEQYFGPGTRLTVT.

The CDR3 coding sequence is TGTGCCAGCTCTTTGGGGGCTAGCGGGGCCGCAGATACGCAGTATTTT. Translated, it gives CASSLGASGAADTQYF. V is TRBV18 and J is TRBJ2-3; TRBD2 matches 9 bases. The CDR3 contains 16 residues. V lost 6 bases, J lost 4 bases, and 11 bases stayed unmatched. Germline CDR1 KGHSH, CDR2 LQKENI.

The rearrangement uses TRBV3-1 (or the pseudogene TRBV3-2) and TRBJ1-2, with 10 nucleotides matching TRBD1. CDR3 size: 15 residues. V lost 4 bases, J lost 4 bases, and 6 bases stayed unmatched. Germline values: CDR1 LGHDT, CDR2 YNNKEL (reference sequence). The CDR3, as DNA: TGTGCCAGCAGCCCTAGGACAGGGGGAGGCTATGGCTACACCTTC. Its translation: CASSPRTGGGYGYTF.

The V gene is TRBV5-1, the J gene TRBJ1-2; 7 bases fit TRBD1. V gave up 4 bases and J gave up 7 bases; unmatched junction bases: 7. CDR3 size: 13 residues. Germline loops: CDR1 SGHRS, CDR2 YFSETQ. The CDR3 loop reads CASSAGTAPGYTF. The CDR3 DNA follows: TGCGCCAGCAGCGCTGGGACAGCCCCTGGCTACACCTTC.

The V and J genes are TRBV2 and TRBJ1-2; 7 positions agree with TRBD1. Germline CDR1 SNHLY, CDR2 FYNNEI. The CDR3 extends over 12 amino acids. Unmatched junction bases numbered 4, after V lost 5 bases and J lost 7 bases. This CDR3 is CASSSGGPGYTF. The DNA for the CDR3 is TGTGCCAGCAGTTCAGGGGGGCCTGGCTACACCTTC.

This sequence joins TRBV6-2 or TRBV6-3 and TRBJ1-3; 11 bases map to TRBD1. There are 19 residues in the CDR3. The V gene end was trimmed by 0 bases and the J gene end by 0 bases; junction bases not matched to a gene: 7. The V gene's germline CDR1 is MNHEY and CDR2 SVGEGT. CDR3 in amino acids: CASSYSMGQGVTSGNTIYF. CDR3 bases: TGTGCCAGCAGTTACTCGATGGGACAGGGGGTTACCTCTGGAAACACCATATATTTT.

This rearrangement joins TRBV18 to TRBJ2-2; 9 bases are shared with TRBD1. The CDR3 runs 17 residues. CDR1 is KGHSH and CDR2 is LQKENI in the germline V gene. J gave up 1 base and V 5 bases, and 8 bases lay outside the gene matches. The CDR3 region has the DNA TGTGCCAGCTCATCTCAGACGGGACAGGGGAACACCGGGGAGCTGTTTTTT. Translating gives CASSSQTGQGNTGELFF. The full variable domain, with the rest looked up from reference TRBV18 and TRBJ2-2, is NAGVMQNPRHLVRRRGQEARLRCSPMKGHSHVYWYRQLPEEGLKFMVYLQKENIIDESGMPKERFSAEFPKEGPSILRIQQVVRGDSAAYFCASSSQTGQGNTGELFFGEGSRLTVL.

This sequence joins TRBV6-2 or TRBV6-3 and TRBJ2-1; 10 positions agree with TRBD2. The CDR3 loop spans 16 amino acids. Looked up from germline, CDR1 is MNHEY and CDR2 is SVGEGT. V gave up 2 bases and J gave up 10 bases; unmatched junction bases: 11. The CDR3 protein is CASSYEFSGGTGEQFF. The CDR3 DNA reads TGTGCCAGCAGTTACGAGTTTAGCGGGGGGACGGGGGAGCAGTTCTTC.

The chain is built from TRBV29-1 and TRBJ1-5, with D hard to call. Germline V CDR1 and CDR2: SQVTM, ANQGSEA. The germline V and J ends were trimmed by 4 bases and 4 bases, with 11 bases remaining between them. The CDR3 loop spans 13 amino acids. CDR3 region: CSVVVQANQPQHF. The DNA of the CDR3 is TGCAGCGTTGTTGTCCAGGCAAATCAGCCCCAGCATTTT.

The rearrangement uses TRBV10-3 and TRBJ1-3, with a weak D call TRBD1 (5 bases). Germline CDR1 reads ENHRY; CDR2 reads SYGVKD. With 2 bases removed from V and 4 bases from J, the gap between germline ends came to 9 bases. This CDR3 region has 14 residues. The CDR3 loop is CAISELTEGNTIYF. The CDR3 coding sequence is TGTGCCATCAGTGAGCTGACAGAAGGAAACACCATATATTTT.

This sequence joins TRBV21-1 and TRBJ2-3; the tabulated D call, TRBD1, remains unverified against the DNA. TRBV21-1 is recorded as a pseudogene. The CDR3 has 18 residues. CDR3 sequence: CASSHFFSGTGGTDTQYF. DNA for the CDR3: TGTGCCAGCAGCCACTTCTTCAGTGGGACAGGGGGCACAGATACGCAGTATTTT.

V usage is TRBV6-6 and J usage is TRBJ2-7, with 13 positions matching TRBD2. This CDR3 comprises 17 residues. The germline gives CDR1 MNHNY, CDR2 SVGAGI (reference sequence). V lost 5 bases and J lost 2; bases outside the gene matches: 9. CDR3 in DNA: TGTGCCAGCAGTCCCGAGGGACTAGCGGGGAAGCCCTACGAGCAGTACGTC. Its translation: CASSPEGLAGKPYEQYV.

The rearrangement links TRBV10-1 to TRBJ2-3; 11 bases align to TRBD1. The length of the CDR3 is 16 residues. Germline V gene lookup returns CDR1 WNHNN and CDR2 SYGVQD (reference sequence). The V gene end was trimmed by 3 bases and the J gene end by 2 bases; junction bases not matched to a gene: 4. The CDR3 protein is CASSDPGQGVTDTQYF. DNA for the CDR3: TGCGCCAGCAGTGATCCGGGACAGGGGGTCACAGATACGCAGTATTTT.

The V call is TRBV12-3 or TRBV12-4, the J call TRBJ2-5; 7 nucleotides agree with TRBD1. V lost 5 bases, J lost 10 bases, and 4 bases stayed unmatched. The length of the CDR3 is 11 residues. As DNA, the CDR3 is TGTGCCAGCAGTGGCAGACAGGGCCAGTACTTC. It yields the protein CASSGRQGQYF.